These T cell receptor beta chains were read from a single sample in a study of T cell repertoires in cytomegalovirus infection. Their antigens remain unidentified. TCRdb analysed the reads with MiXCR anew, one entry per CDR3 protein. Found here are about 920,000 distinct CDR3 sequences, around 30% of them singletons; the top ten hold more than 13%. Source: cultured CD8+ T cells from PBMCs, taken from culture after CMV antigen stimulation. These receptors were obtained from a human donor in good health (CMV status not recorded). Some clones in this sample may be carry-over from other donors' samples. Both conserved end residues are part of each CDR3. A D gene is named only where the DNA matches it firmly. The size field is filled for only some rows; it gives once, few, many or a size class.

J: TRBJ2-1
V: TRBV27
size: few
D: TRBD1
DNA: TGTGCCAGCAGTCCGGGGACAGACCTTTTGGGGCAGTTCTTC
CDR3: CASSPGTDLLGQFF

J: TRBJ2-3
V: TRBV2
size: NA
D: NA
DNA: TGTGCCAGCAGTGAAGTGATTTACGGCACAGATACGCAGTATTTT
CDR3: CASSEVIYGTDTQYF

J: TRBJ2-7
V: TRBV7-2
size: many
D: NA
DNA: TGTGCCAGCAGCTTCCACCCGGGTCTTAGGACCTACGAGCAGTACTTC
CDR3: CASSFHPGLRTYEQYF

J: TRBJ2-1
V: TRBV19
size: few
D: TRBD2
DNA: TGTGCCAGTAGTATAGTTGGTCGGGGGGGCCTCGATGAGCAGTTCTTC
CDR3: CASSIVGRGGLDEQFF

J: TRBJ2-3
V: TRBV29-1
size: NA
D: NA
DNA: TGCAGCGGAACGACAGATACGCAGTATTTT
CDR3: CSGTTDTQYF

J: TRBJ2-5
V: TRBV25-1
size: few
D: NA
DNA: TGTGCCAGCAGTGATGACCTACTACCAAGAGGGACCCAGTACTTC
CDR3: CASSDDLLPRGTQYF

J: TRBJ1-5
V: TRBV7-8
size: many
D: NA
DNA: TGTGCCAGCAGCTTAGCGCTTAGGCCACAGCCCCAGCATTTT
CDR3: CASSLALRPQPQHF

J: TRBJ2-2
V: TRBV4-1
size: NA
D: NA
DNA: TGCGCCAGCAGCTTACAGGGGACTGCCGGGGAGCTGTTTTTT
CDR3: CASSLQGTAGELFF

J: TRBJ2-5
V: TRBV2
size: many
D: NA
DNA: TGTGCCTGCCGTGGAGGGATAGAGACCCAGTACTTC
CDR3: CACRGGIETQYF

J: TRBJ1-2
V: TRBV5-1
size: NA
D: TRBD1
DNA: TGCGCCAGCAGCGCTCCCGGGACAGGGGATGGCTACACCTTC
CDR3: CASSAPGTGDGYTF

J: TRBJ2-3
V: TRBV6-5
size: few
D: NA
DNA: TGTGCCAGCAGTTTGATTTGGGGGGGGGCGGATACGCAGTATTTT
CDR3: CASSLIWGGADTQYF

J: TRBJ1-5
V: TRBV4-3
size: few
D: NA
DNA: TGCGCCAGCAGCCAAAGGTCGGACCAGCCCCAGCATTTT
CDR3: CASSQRSDQPQHF

J: TRBJ1-5
V: TRBV14
size: few
D: TRBD1
DNA: TGTGCCAGCAGCGCAGGGGGGAAAACGGCCCAGCATTTT
CDR3: CASSAGGKTAQHF

J: TRBJ2-2
V: TRBV6-2/TRBV6-3
size: NA
D: NA
DNA: TGTGCCAGCAGTTACTTGGGGCCCACCGGGGAGCTGTTTTTT
CDR3: CASSYLGPTGELFF

J: TRBJ1-2
V: TRBV14
size: few
D: NA
DNA: TGTGCCAGCAGCCCCGCGCAGGGCGTCTATGGCTACACCTTC
CDR3: CASSPAQGVYGYTF

J: TRBJ1-5
V: TRBV28
size: NA
D: NA
DNA: TGTGCCAGCAGTTTATCCCGCAGGGAGTGGAATCAGCCCCAGCATTTT
CDR3: CASSLSRREWNQPQHF

J: TRBJ2-3
V: TRBV20-1
size: NA
D: NA
DNA: TGCAGTGCTAGGGGCCCGGTGCGGGGGCCGACAGATACGCAGTATTTT
CDR3: CSARGPVRGPTDTQYF

J: TRBJ2-1
V: TRBV4-1
size: few
D: TRBD2
DNA: TGCGCCAGCAGCCAACCTGGACTAGCGGGGGGCAATGAGCAGTTCTTC
CDR3: CASSQPGLAGGNEQFF

J: TRBJ1-1
V: TRBV12-3/TRBV12-4
size: few
D: NA
DNA: TGTGCCAGCAGTTCCGAGGGAACCACCAACACTGAAGCTTTCTTT
CDR3: CASSSEGTTNTEAFF

J: TRBJ2-2
V: TRBV6-2/TRBV6-3
size: few
D: TRBD1
DNA: TGTGCCAGCAGAAACCGGGGCAGGGGGTCCGCCGGGGAGCTGTTTTTT
CDR3: CASRNRGRGSAGELFF

J: TRBJ2-3
V: TRBV7-9
size: many
D: NA
DNA: TGTGCCAGCAGCTTAACAGTGGGGACAGATACGCAGTATTTT
CDR3: CASSLTVGTDTQYF

J: TRBJ2-1
V: TRBV2
size: NA
D: NA
DNA: TGTGCCAGCAGTGTTATCTGGGGATCCTACAATGAGCAGTTCTTC
CDR3: CASSVIWGSYNEQFF

J: TRBJ2-7
V: TRBV5-1
size: NA
D: TRBD1
DNA: TGCGCCAGCAGCTTGGTACAGGGGGGCTCCTACGAGCAGTACTTC
CDR3: CASSLVQGGSYEQYF

J: TRBJ1-1
V: TRBV12-3/TRBV12-4
size: NA
D: NA
DNA: TGTGCCAGCAGTTTCGTAGTAGGGGAGGGCACTGAAGCTTTCTTT
CDR3: CASSFVVGEGTEAFF

J: TRBJ2-5
V: TRBV7-2
size: many
D: NA
DNA: TGTGCCAGCAGCTTAAGCGAGGGGATCCTACAAGAGACCCAGTACTTC
CDR3: CASSLSEGILQETQYF

J: TRBJ1-5
V: TRBV15
size: NA
D: NA
DNA: TGTGCCACCAGCAGGGGAGGGTACGCGACCCAGCATTTT
CDR3: CATSRGGYATQHF

J: TRBJ2-2
V: TRBV28
size: few
D: NA
DNA: TGTGCCAGCACCCTAACGGGGGGCAACACCGGGGAGCTGTTTTTT
CDR3: CASTLTGGNTGELFF

J: TRBJ1-1
V: TRBV6-5
size: NA
D: NA
DNA: TGTGCCAGCAGTTACGGCCTAAAAATGAACACTGAAGCTTTCTTT
CDR3: CASSYGLKMNTEAFF

J: TRBJ2-1
V: TRBV6-6
size: NA
D: TRBD1
DNA: TGTGCCAGCAGGTCAGGACAGGGGCCCTACAATGAGCAGTTCTTC
CDR3: CASRSGQGPYNEQFF

J: TRBJ1-2
V: TRBV5-1
size: NA
D: TRBD1
DNA: TGCGCCAGCAGCTTGGATTGGCAGGGGGACTATGGCTACACCTTC
CDR3: CASSLDWQGDYGYTF

J: TRBJ1-1
V: TRBV29-1
size: few
D: NA
DNA: TGCAGCGTTGAAAGGGGGGGGCCGGACATGAACACTGAAGCTTTCTTT
CDR3: CSVERGGPDMNTEAFF

J: TRBJ1-1
V: TRBV29-1
size: NA
D: NA
DNA: TGCAGCGTTGCCAGGGGTGAAGCTTTCTTT
CDR3: CSVARGEAFF

J: TRBJ2-1
V: TRBV7-9
size: many
D: NA
DNA: TGTGCCAGCAGCCCGTGGGGGGCCGGAAATGAGCAGTTCTTC
CDR3: CASSPWGAGNEQFF

J: TRBJ1-3
V: TRBV12-3/TRBV12-4
size: few
D: TRBD1
DNA: TGTGCCAGCTGCCTGTCAGGGGGCTCTGGAAACACCATATATTTT
CDR3: CASCLSGGSGNTIYF

J: TRBJ1-4
V: TRBV19
size: NA
D: NA
DNA: TGTGCCAGTAATGCGAAGAGCGAAAAACTGTTTTTT
CDR3: CASNAKSEKLFF

J: TRBJ1-6
V: TRBV6-2/TRBV6-3
size: NA
D: TRBD1
DNA: TGTGCCAGCAGTTACGACAGGGGTGATTCACCCCTCCACTTT
CDR3: CASSYDRGDSPLHF

J: TRBJ1-1
V: TRBV4-1
size: few
D: NA
DNA: TGCGCCAGCAGACGGGACATGAACACTGAAGCTTTCTTT
CDR3: CASRRDMNTEAFF

J: TRBJ1-2
V: TRBV27
size: few
D: TRBD1
DNA: TGTGCCAGCGCTCAAACAGGGGGCAAGAATGGCTACACCTTC
CDR3: CASAQTGGKNGYTF

J: TRBJ2-3
V: TRBV19
size: few
D: NA
DNA: TGTGCCAGTAGTAGTCTCCGAGACTCCCAGTCATTCACAGATACGCAGTATTTT
CDR3: CASSSLRDSQSFTDTQYF

J: TRBJ1-5
V: TRBV6-6
size: NA
D: NA
DNA: TGTGCCAGCAGTCCCAACAGGGATCAGCCCCAGCATTTT
CDR3: CASSPNRDQPQHF

J: TRBJ1-2
V: TRBV28
size: few
D: NA
DNA: TGTGCCAGCAGCTTGGCGAGGGCAGGGGTCGCCTATGGCTACACCTTC
CDR3: CASSLARAGVAYGYTF

J: TRBJ2-7
V: TRBV19
size: NA
D: TRBD2
DNA: TGTGCCAGTAGTACGAACCGGGAGGTCCGCGGTGAGCAGTACTTC
CDR3: CASSTNREVRGEQYF

J: TRBJ1-4
V: TRBV12-3/TRBV12-4
size: many
D: TRBD1
DNA: TGTGCCAGCAGTGGACAGGGAGGTTTTGAAAAACTGTTTTTT
CDR3: CASSGQGGFEKLFF

J: TRBJ2-2
V: TRBV7-3
size: few
D: NA
DNA: TGTGCCAGCACACACTCTCTGGGCACCGGGGAGCTGTTTTTT
CDR3: CASTHSLGTGELFF

J: TRBJ1-1
V: TRBV6-5
size: NA
D: NA
DNA: TGTGCCAGCAGTTTCAATGGGGGCATGGAAGAAGCTTTCTTT
CDR3: CASSFNGGMEEAFF

J: TRBJ1-1
V: TRBV6-1
size: few
D: TRBD1
DNA: TGTGCCAGCAGTCGCGCAGGGGGCTTGAGGACTGAAGCTTTCTTT
CDR3: CASSRAGGLRTEAFF

J: TRBJ1-2
V: TRBV28
size: few
D: TRBD1
DNA: TGTGCCAGCAGTGGTGGACGCAGGGGGCACAGCTATGGCTACACCTTC
CDR3: CASSGGRRGHSYGYTF

J: TRBJ2-2
V: TRBV27
size: NA
D: NA
DNA: TGTGCCAGCAGTGCAAGAACCCCGACTGTCCGGGAGCTGTTTTTT
CDR3: CASSARTPTVRELFF

J: TRBJ2-5
V: TRBV7-8
size: few
D: TRBD2
DNA: TGTGCCAGCAGCTATACTAGCGGGGCCCAAGAGACCCAGTACTTC
CDR3: CASSYTSGAQETQYF

J: TRBJ1-3
V: TRBV12-3/TRBV12-4
size: few
D: TRBD1
DNA: TGTGCCAGCAGTTTAAGCGACAGGGTGTTGAACACCATATATTTT
CDR3: CASSLSDRVLNTIYF

J: TRBJ1-1
V: TRBV27
size: NA
D: NA
DNA: TGTGCCAGCAGTTTATCCCAAGGGGGGTCGAACACTGAAGCTTTCTTT
CDR3: CASSLSQGGSNTEAFF

J: TRBJ1-2
V: TRBV4-1
size: few
D: NA
DNA: TGCGCCAGCAGCCAAGTCGAATCCCTGGGATTCTATGGCTACACCTTC
CDR3: CASSQVESLGFYGYTF

J: TRBJ1-3
V: TRBV19
size: NA
D: NA
DNA: TGTGCCAGTAGTATAGCGGTCTCTGGAAACACCATATATTTT
CDR3: CASSIAVSGNTIYF

J: TRBJ2-7
V: TRBV7-2
size: many
D: NA
DNA: TGTGCCAGCAGCCCGACTAGTTCGTGGGAGTGGGGAATGGGTTACGAGCAGTACTTC
CDR3: CASSPTSSWEWGMGYEQYF

J: TRBJ1-1
V: TRBV12-3/TRBV12-4
size: NA
D: NA
DNA: TGTGCCAGCAGTTTCATCGCGGCAGAGAACACTGAAGCTTTCTTT
CDR3: CASSFIAAENTEAFF

J: TRBJ1-1
V: TRBV11-1
size: once
D: NA
DNA: TGTGCCAGCAGCTTAGTTGGGTATGGCACTGAAGCTTTCTTT
CDR3: CASSLVGYGTEAFF

J: TRBJ2-1
V: TRBV7-6
size: many
D: TRBD2
DNA: TGTGCCAGCAGCCGTGCGGCGGGGGGTGCCTACAATGAGCAGTTCTTC
CDR3: CASSRAAGGAYNEQFF

J: TRBJ2-3
V: TRBV24-1
size: few
D: NA
DNA: TGTGCCACCAGTGATCCGTTGCATACGGGGACAGATACGCAGTATTTT
CDR3: CATSDPLHTGTDTQYF

J: TRBJ2-1
V: TRBV6-1
size: many
D: TRBD2
DNA: TGTGCCACCTCACTAGCGGGGACCCTATACAATGAGCAGTTCTTC
CDR3: CATSLAGTLYNEQFF

J: TRBJ2-1
V: TRBV12-3/TRBV12-4
size: many
D: NA
DNA: TGTGCCAGCAGGAGACCGACGGAGTACAATGAGCAGTTCTTC
CDR3: CASRRPTEYNEQFF